The 16 T cell receptor beta chains reported below all come from one sample, sequenced in a study of blood T cell repertoires in COVID-19. This table comes from immunoSEQ multiplex PCR, and its TCRdb copy is limited to in-frame clones, with some not included. The data contain 350,000 to 450,000 clones, approximately 89% of them seen just once; the ten biggest clones take up about 1.7%. Sequenced sample: PBMCs or T cells enriched from blood (not recorded which). The source is a woman between 25 and 40 years old who had recovered from COVID-19.

The chain recombines TRBV15 with TRBJ2-2; D might be TRBD2 (5 bases). CDR1 is LNHNV and CDR2 is YYDKDF in the germline V gene (reference sequence). This CDR3 contains 18 residues. V was shortened by 2 bases and J by 3 bases, with 19 bases between the two germline ends. This chain's CDR3 is CATSRPLGSGKDTGELFF. The CDR3 nucleotides are TGTGCCACCAGCAGACCGTTAGGGAGCGGCAAGGACACCGGGGAGCTGTTTTTT. Complete variable domain (other parts from reference TRBV15 and TRBJ2-2): DAMVIQNPRYQVTQFGKPVTLSCSQTLNHNVMYWYQQKSSQAPKLLFHYYDKDFNNEADTPDNFQSRRPNTSFCFLDIRSPGLGDTAMYLCATSRPLGSGKDTGELFFGEGSRLTVL.

J is TRBJ2-7 and V is TRBV5-8; a possible D gene is TRBD2 (6 bases). Trimming removed 3 bases from V and 2 bases from J, with 18 bases in between. The germline CDR1 and CDR2 sequences are SGHTS and YDEGEE. The CDR3 length is 16 residues. The CDR3 bases are TGTGCCAGCAGCTCCCGTCTAGCGAACTCGACCTACGAGCAGTACTTC. This encodes CASSSRLANSTYEQYF.

This clone was seen a few times. This chain uses TRBV2 with TRBJ1-5; D gene unclear. The V gene lost 6 bases and the J gene lost 3 bases, with 18 bases spanning the gap. Germline assignment: CDR1 SNHLY and CDR2 FYNNEI. The CDR3 is 16 residues long. The CDR3, as DNA: TGTGCCAGCAGCGACCTCGGACTACATTTCAATCAGCCCCAGCATTTT. Translated: CASSDLGLHFNQPQHF. Supplemented by reference TRBV2 and TRBJ1-5, the full variable domain reads EPEVTQTPSHQVTQMGQEVILRCVPISNHLYFYWYRQILGQKVEFLVSFYNNEISEKSEIFDDQFSVERPDGSNFTLKIRSTKLEDSAMYFCASSDLGLHFNQPQHFGDGTRLSIL.

This chain joins TRBV5-4 and TRBJ1-1, with D unclear. The CDR3 consists of 14 residues. Germline assignment: CDR1 SGHNT and CDR2 YYREEE (reference sequence). V was clipped by 5 bases and J by 0 bases, with 11 bases between them. CDR3 DNA sequence: TGTGCCAGCAGTCCCCAAACAGTGAACACTGAAGCTTTCTTT. Amino acid sequence: CASSPQTVNTEAFF.

The chain combines TRBV10-2 with TRBJ2-7, with D possibly matching TRBD2 (6 bases). The length of the CDR3 is 15 residues. V gave up 8 bases and J gave up 2 bases, with 19 bases separating them. Germline lookup yields CDR1 WSHSY and CDR2 SAAADI. The CDR3 loop is CASGGLLIRAYEQYF. The CDR3 DNA reads TGCGCCAGCGGGGGACTCTTAATTAGAGCCTACGAGCAGTACTTC.

CDR3 bases: TGTGCCTGGAGGGGCGGGAGAGGAGGCAATGAGCAGTTCTTC. Its translation: CAWRGGRGGNEQFF. This chain connects TRBV30 to TRBJ2-1, with 7 bases lining up with TRBD2. Germline trimming cut 3 bases from V and 6 bases from J; bases unmatched to any gene: 8. CDR1 and CDR2 from the germline V gene are GTSNPN and SVGIG (reference sequence). This CDR3 region has 14 residues. Looking up the rest from reference TRBV30 and TRBJ2-1 gives the full variable domain: SQTIHQWPATLVQPVGSPLSLECTVEGTSNPNLYWYRQAAGRGLQLLFYSVGIGQISSEVPQNLSASRPQDRQFILSSKKLLLSDSGFYLCAWRGGRGGNEQFFGPGTRLTVL.

This chain connects TRBV5-3 to TRBJ1-5; D is ambiguous. TRBV5-3 is marked as an open reading frame, function uncertain. The V and J ends lost 10 bases and 4 bases respectively, with 6 bases between them. There are 10 residues in the CDR3. The CDR3 nucleotides read TGTGCCGGAGCTAATCAGCCCCAGCATTTT. Translation gives CAGANQPQHF.

The gene calls are TRBV7-9 and TRBJ1-4; D is perhaps TRBD1 (6 bases). V lost 4 bases and J 7 bases, leaving 13 bases between the germline ends. Germline CDR1 SEHNR, CDR2 FQNEAQ (reference sequence). The CDR3 totals 14 residues. The CDR3 spells CASSSPGVGEKLFF. CDR3 sequence (DNA): TGTGCCAGCAGCTCCCCAGGGGTTGGTGAAAAACTGTTTTTT.

The chain uses TRBV9 and TRBJ2-7; 9 bases fit TRBD1. CDR3 length: 15 residues. Unmatched junction bases numbered 3, after V lost 0 bases and J lost 2 bases. CDR1 and CDR2 (germline): SGDLS, YYNGEE. In nucleotides, the CDR3 is TGTGCCAGCAGCGTAGAAGGACAGGGGACCTACGAGCAGTACTTC. Amino acid sequence: CASSVEGQGTYEQYF.

The rearrangement links TRBV5-5 to TRBJ1-6; 7 bases map to TRBD1. V was clipped by 4 bases and J by 0 bases; unmatched bases: 13. This CDR3 is 19 amino acids long. Germline-derived CDR1 and CDR2 are SGHKS and YYEKEE (reference sequence). The CDR3 coding sequence is TGTGCCAGCAGCAATTCTCCGGGACAGTTAAGCTCCTATAATTCACCCCTCCACTTT. This translates into CASSNSPGQLSSYNSPLHF.

This clone appeared many times. V and J are TRBV11-2 and TRBJ2-1, with 7 bases lining up with TRBD2. Germline CDR1 reads SGHAT; CDR2 reads FQNNGV. The CDR3 loop spans 15 amino acids. V dropped 2 bases and J dropped 7; count of bases not matched to a gene: 8. The CDR3 nucleotides are TGTGCCAGCAGCTTAAGGCCCGGGACTAAAAATGAGCAGTTCTTC. This gives the protein CASSLRPGTKNEQFF.

The chain couples TRBV6-5 to TRBJ2-1, with D uncertain. CDR3 length: 15 residues. Deletions cut 0 bases from V and 4 bases from J, with 10 bases between. The germline V gene has CDR1 MNHEY and CDR2 SVGAGI. CDR3 in DNA: TGTGCCAGCAGTTACTCCCCTGTAGCATACAATGAGCAGTTCTTC. Protein sequence: CASSYSPVAYNEQFF.

This chain connects TRBV3-1 (or the pseudogene TRBV3-2) to TRBJ2-7, with 9 bases identical to TRBD1. The CDR3 consists of 17 residues. Germline assignment: CDR1 LGHDT and CDR2 YNNKEL (reference sequence). V dropped 4 bases and J dropped 3; count of bases not matched to a gene: 13. DNA for the CDR3: TGTGCCAGCAGCCGGTTCCCCCGGACAGGGGAACTCTACGAGCAGTACTTC. It translates to CASSRFPRTGELYEQYF.

This chain uses TRBV3-1 (or the pseudogene TRBV3-2) with TRBJ2-2; a possible D gene is TRBD2 (5 bases). Looked up from germline, CDR1 is LGHDT and CDR2 is YNNKEL (reference sequence). V lost 6 bases and J 3 bases, leaving 8 bases between the germline ends. This CDR3 has 13 amino acids. DNA of the CDR3: TGTGCCAGCAGAGCGGATCACACCGGGGAGCTGTTTTTT. This encodes CASRADHTGELFF.

The gene calls are TRBV5-8 and TRBJ2-7; D is unclear. Germline CDR1 reads SGHTS; CDR2 reads YDEGEE. The CDR3 spans 13 residues. V lost 4 bases to trimming and J lost 3 bases, with 11 bases between them. The CDR3 region is CASSLFSIYEQYF. CDR3 DNA: TGTGCCAGCAGCCTCTTTAGTATCTACGAGCAGTACTTC.

The chain has TRBV27 and TRBJ2-5; a possible D gene is TRBD1 (6 bases). Germline CDR1 MNHEY, CDR2 SMNVEV (reference sequence). The CDR3 spans 13 residues. Between the trimmed V and J ends, which lost 3 bases and 5 bases, there was a span of 10 bases. Written as DNA, the CDR3 is TGTGCCAGCAGTTTTGGGGGCGGGGAGACCCAGTACTTC. As protein: CASSFGGGETQYF.